This TCR beta chain was found in a study of cytomegalovirus exposure and HLA in healthy donors. Study-wide context: The same platform was used for the 100 to 150 validation repertoires and the approximately 670 first-cohort repertoires, a later analysis reported. Overall study results and limits: Cytomegalovirus-associated TCR beta chains were listed, numbering roughly 150. Testing in vitro showed a few CMV-associated chains specific for CMV antigens.

The assay was immunoSEQ multiplex PCR, and TCRdb's table has in-frame clones only and misses some. The sample shows approximately 120,000 clones, approximately 88% of them seen only once. V was clipped by 4 bases and J by 6 bases, with 11 bases between them. The CDR3 consists of 12 residues. Germline values: CDR1 SGHRS, CDR2 YFSETQ. In regard to this clone: Its specificity is not known.

Sequenced input: PBMCs. The chain employs TRBV5-1 and TRBJ2-7; D is unresolved. The origin of this receptor is a woman aged 18-35 years in good health and CMV-seronegative. The CDR3 DNA reads TGCGCCAGCAGCGCGTCCTTTCGCGAGCAGTACTTC. This sequence encodes CASSASFREQYF. Together with reference TRBV5-1 and TRBJ2-7, the CDR3 gives the full variable domain: KAGVTQTPRYLIKTRGQQVTLSCSPISGHRSVSWYQQTPGQGLQFLFEYFSETQRNKGNFPGRFSGRQFSNSRSEMNVSTLELGDSALYLCASSASFREQYFGPGTRLTVT.